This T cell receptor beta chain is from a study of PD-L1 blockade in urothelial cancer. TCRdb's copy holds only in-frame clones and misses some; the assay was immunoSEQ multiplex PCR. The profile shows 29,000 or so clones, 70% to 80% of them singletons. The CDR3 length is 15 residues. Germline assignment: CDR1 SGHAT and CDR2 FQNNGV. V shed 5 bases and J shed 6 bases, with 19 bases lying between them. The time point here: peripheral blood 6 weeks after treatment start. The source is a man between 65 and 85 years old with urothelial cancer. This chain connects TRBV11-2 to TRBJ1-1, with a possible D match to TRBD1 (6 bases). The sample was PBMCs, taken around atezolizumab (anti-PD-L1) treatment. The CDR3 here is CASSTKKQGAAEAFF. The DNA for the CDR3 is TGTGCCAGCAGCACCAAAAAACAGGGAGCGGCTGAAGCTTTCTTT.